This TCR beta chain derives from a study of Graves' ophthalmopathy and Graves' hyperthyroidism. Study-wide results and caveats: Progression of ophthalmopathy was predicted by the model with about 68% sensitivity and 72% to 85% specificity.

Germline CDR1 and CDR2: SEHNR and FQNEAQ (reference sequence). Trimming cost V 4 bases and J 4 bases, with 7 bases left between them. The CDR3 is 13 amino acids. With regard to this clonotype: Its antigen is undetermined.

Beta-chain TCR CDR3 regions were amplified from RNA transcripts. HTBI primers primed a first-round RT-PCR, and a second-round multiplex PCR followed. One entry per CDR3 protein results from TCRdb running MiXCR on the multiplex PCR reads. Here the sample spans almost 750,000 distinct CDR3 sequences, approximately 40% being singletons. The chain combines TRBV7-9 with TRBJ2-2; D call uncertain. This receptor was taken from an adult man with Graves' ophthalmopathy. The sequenced sample consisted of peripheral blood. The CDR3 DNA reads as TGTGCCAGCAGCTCAATCGTCACCGGGGAGCTGTTTTTT. Translation gives CASSSIVTGELFF.